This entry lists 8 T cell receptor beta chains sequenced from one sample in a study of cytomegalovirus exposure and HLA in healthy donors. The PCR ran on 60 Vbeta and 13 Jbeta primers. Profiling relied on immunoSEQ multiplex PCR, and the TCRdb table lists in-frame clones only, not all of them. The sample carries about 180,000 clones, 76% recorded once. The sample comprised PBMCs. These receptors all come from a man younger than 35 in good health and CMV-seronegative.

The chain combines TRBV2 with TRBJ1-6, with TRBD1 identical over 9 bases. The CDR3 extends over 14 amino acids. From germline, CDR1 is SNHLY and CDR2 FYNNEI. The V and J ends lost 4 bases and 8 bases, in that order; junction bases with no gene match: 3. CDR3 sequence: CASSGGQGHSPLHF. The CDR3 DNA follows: TGTGCCAGCAGTGGGGGACAGGGTCATTCACCCCTCCACTTT.

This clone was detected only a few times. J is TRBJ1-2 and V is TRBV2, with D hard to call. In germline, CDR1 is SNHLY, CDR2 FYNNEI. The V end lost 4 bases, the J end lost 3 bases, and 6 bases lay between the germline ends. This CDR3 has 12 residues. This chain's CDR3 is CASSVSDYGYTF. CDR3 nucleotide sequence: TGTGCCAGCAGTGTGTCCGACTATGGCTACACCTTC.

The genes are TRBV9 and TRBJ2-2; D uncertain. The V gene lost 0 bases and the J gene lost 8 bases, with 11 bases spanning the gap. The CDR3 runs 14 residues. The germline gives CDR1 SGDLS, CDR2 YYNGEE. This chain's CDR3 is CASSVGPSGGELFF. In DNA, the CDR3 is TGTGCCAGCAGCGTAGGACCCTCGGGTGGGGAGCTGTTTTTT.

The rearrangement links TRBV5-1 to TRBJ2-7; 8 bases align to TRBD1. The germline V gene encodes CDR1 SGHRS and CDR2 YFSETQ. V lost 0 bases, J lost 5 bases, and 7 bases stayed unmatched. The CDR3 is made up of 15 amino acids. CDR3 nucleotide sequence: TGCGCCAGCAGCTTGGTAGGACAGGGAAGCCACGAGCAGTACTTC. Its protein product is CASSLVGQGSHEQYF.

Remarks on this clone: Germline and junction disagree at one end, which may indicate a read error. The CDR3 DNA sequence: TGTGCCAGCAGTTCGTCCCGGGACAGTCGTCTCTTC. This translates into CASSSSRDSRLF. This rearrangement joins TRBV28 to TRBJ2-1; 7 bases match TRBD1. This CDR3 has 12 residues. Germline lookup yields CDR1 MDHEN and CDR2 SYDVKM. Together with reference TRBV28 and TRBJ2-1, the CDR3 gives the full variable domain: DVKVTQSSRYLVKRTGEKVFLECVQDMDHENMFWYRQDPGLGLRLIYFSYDVKMKEKGDIPEGYSVSREKKERFSLILESASTNQTSMYLCASSSSRDSRLFGPGTRLTVL.

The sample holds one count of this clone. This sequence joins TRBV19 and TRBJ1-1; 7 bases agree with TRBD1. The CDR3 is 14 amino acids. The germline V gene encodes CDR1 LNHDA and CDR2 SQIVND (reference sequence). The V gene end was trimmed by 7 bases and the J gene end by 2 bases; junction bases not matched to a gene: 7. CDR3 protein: CASKRDRANTEAFF. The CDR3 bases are TGTGCCAGTAAAAGGGACAGAGCAAACACTGAAGCTTTCTTT.

CDR3 DNA: TGTGCCAGCAGCCGTACACAAAACTATGGCTACACCTTC. This translates into CASSRTQNYGYTF. V usage is TRBV6-5 and J usage is TRBJ1-2; unclear D gene. The CDR3 consists of 13 residues. Trimming pared 6 bases from V and 2 bases from J, leaving 10 bases between. CDR1 MNHEY and CDR2 SVGAGI come from the germline V gene.

The CDR3 sequence is CAWSVSAARGTDTQYF. The CDR3 DNA sequence: TGTGCCTGGAGTGTATCAGCAGCCCGGGGAACAGATACGCAGTATTTT. The genes are TRBV30 and TRBJ2-3; a possible D gene is TRBD2 (5 bases). The germline V and J ends were trimmed by 0 bases and 3 bases, with 16 bases remaining between them. CDR3 length: 16 residues. Germline values: CDR1 GTSNPN, CDR2 SVGIG (reference sequence).